These 13 T cell receptor beta chains came from one sample sequenced in a study of graft-versus-host responses after intestinal transplantation. Repertoires were generated with immunoSEQ multiplex PCR, while TCRdb's copy carries only in-frame clones and drops some. The sample has fewer than 110,000 clones, roughly 93% seen once. Their recognized antigens are unknown. The specimen was unstimulated CD8+ T cells sorted from spleen or lymph node cells, collected before intestinal transplant. The receptors were gathered from a human donor who received an intestinal transplant.

The V and J genes are TRBV14 and TRBJ2-1; 11 bases agree with TRBD2. The germline gives CDR1 SGHDN, CDR2 FVKESK. With 3 bases clipped from V and 8 bases from J, the junction kept 3 bases outside the gene matches. CDR3 size: 14 residues. The CDR3 protein is CASSHSGGADEQFF. The CDR3 coding sequence is TGTGCCAGCAGCCATAGCGGGGGGGCCGATGAGCAGTTCTTC.

The J gene is TRBJ2-2, the V gene TRBV7-9; D perhaps matches TRBD2 (6 bases). This CDR3 has 18 residues. With 3 bases removed from V and 1 base from J, the gap between germline ends came to 18 bases. Germline V gene sequence: CDR1 SEHNR, CDR2 FQNEAQ (reference sequence). The CDR3 sequence: CASSFWGSGEKNTGELFF. CDR3 sequence (DNA): TGTGCCAGCAGCTTTTGGGGTTCGGGGGAGAAGAACACCGGGGAGCTGTTTTTT.

The gene calls are TRBV19 and TRBJ2-7; 8 bases are a match to TRBD2. CDR1 and CDR2 from the germline V gene are LNHDA and SQIVND (reference sequence). With V trimmed by 2 bases and J by 6 bases, 3 bases remained unmatched. The CDR3 runs 13 residues. The CDR3 sequence: CASSISGTSEQYF. DNA of the CDR3: TGTGCCAGTAGTATATCCGGGACTAGCGAGCAGTACTTC.

This clone has a single count. The genes are TRBV9 and TRBJ1-1, with TRBD1 as a possible D gene (6 bases). Trimming removed 10 bases at V and 1 base at J, with 17 bases between. Per the germline V gene, CDR1 is SGDLS and CDR2 is YYNGEE. The CDR3 has 14 residues. CDR3: CASEGGFGNTEAFF. CDR3 sequence (DNA): TGTGCCTCCGAGGGGGGGTTCGGGAACACTGAAGCTTTCTTT.

The chain couples TRBV5-5 to TRBJ1-3; unclear D gene. Trimming took 4 bases from V and 0 from J, leaving 11 bases between them. This CDR3 is 15 amino acids long. The germline CDR1 and CDR2 sequences are SGHKS and YYEKEE (reference sequence). The CDR3 loop reads CASSQQQSSGNTIYF. DNA of the CDR3: TGTGCCAGCAGCCAACAGCAAAGCTCTGGAAACACCATATATTTT. Together with reference TRBV5-5 and TRBJ1-3, the CDR3 gives the full variable domain: DAGVTQSPTHLIKTRGQQVTLRCSPISGHKSVSWYQQVLGQGPQFIFQYYEKEERGRGNFPDRFSARQFPNYSSELNVNALLLGDSALYLCASSQQQSSGNTIYFGEGSWLTVV.

This chain connects TRBV25-1 to TRBJ1-4, with D possibly being TRBD1 (6 bases). Per the germline V gene, CDR1 is MGHDK and CDR2 is SYGVNS. Trimming stripped 0 bases from V and 8 bases from J, with 16 bases between. The CDR3 loop spans 16 amino acids. The CDR3 protein is CASSEYPGGAEEKLFF. For the CDR3, the DNA is TGTGCCAGCAGTGAATACCCCGGGGGCGCGGAGGAAAAACTGTTTTTT.

A single count supports this clone. This chain joins TRBV15 and TRBJ1-5, with 7 bases fitting TRBD1. The CDR3 covers 15 residues. The germline gives CDR1 LNHNV, CDR2 YYDKDF (reference sequence). V trimming: 4 bases; J trimming: 4 bases; junction bases outside the gene matches: 7. CDR3 region: CATSMLGTANQPQHF. Written as DNA, the CDR3 is TGTGCCACCAGCATGCTGGGGACAGCAAATCAGCCCCAGCATTTT.

This clone has a single count. The chain joins TRBV7-3 to TRBJ2-2; D is possibly TRBD2 (5 bases). Germline-derived CDR1 and CDR2 are SGHTA and FQGTGA. There are 12 residues in the CDR3. The V and J ends lost 8 bases and 7 bases respectively, with 11 bases between them. CDR3: CASGRGSGELFF. The CDR3 DNA follows: TGTGCCAGCGGGAGAGGTAGCGGGGAGCTGTTTTTT.

The J gene is TRBJ2-7, the V gene TRBV9, with 11 bases that match TRBD2. The junction had 9 bases not matched to a gene; V was cut back by 6 bases and J by 7 bases. The CDR3 spans 14 residues. In germline, CDR1 is SGDLS, CDR2 YYNGEE. In nucleotides, the CDR3 is TGTGCCAGCACCCCCTCCGGGACTAGCGGAGAGCAGTACTTC. It is translated as CASTPSGTSGEQYF.

V is TRBV4-1 and J is TRBJ2-1; 13 nucleotides agree with TRBD2. Looked up from germline, CDR1 is MGHRA and CDR2 is YSYEKL. V lost 0 bases, J lost 15 bases, and 14 bases stayed unmatched. The CDR3 consists of 17 residues. The CDR3 loop is CASSQDPTSGGAWGLFF. CDR3 in DNA: TGCGCCAGCAGCCAAGACCCTACTAGCGGGGGGGCTTGGGGTCTGTTCTTC.

This chain uses TRBV5-6 with TRBJ2-1, with a tentative D call TRBD1 (5 bases). The V gene lost 4 bases and the J gene lost 7 bases, with 9 bases spanning the gap. Germline V gene sequence: CDR1 SGHDT, CDR2 YYEEEE. This CDR3 comprises 12 residues. CDR3 DNA: TGTGCCAGCAGCCATGCAGGGAATGAGCAGTTCTTC. It translates to CASSHAGNEQFF. Filled out from reference TRBV5-6 and TRBJ2-1, the complete variable domain reads DAGVTQSPTHLIKTRGQQVTLRCSPKSGHDTVSWYQQALGQGPQFIFQYYEEEERQRGNFPDRFSGHQFPNYSSELNVNALLLGDSALYLCASSHAGNEQFFGPGTRLTVL.

A single count supports this clone. The chain recombines TRBV6-1 with TRBJ2-2; the D is unclear. Germline-derived CDR1 and CDR2 are MNHNS and SASEGT. This CDR3 contains 12 residues. V lost 1 base to trimming and J lost 8 bases, with 5 bases between them. CDR3 region: CASSEGAGELFF. As DNA, the CDR3 is TGTGCCAGCAGTGAAGGGGCGGGGGAGCTGTTTTTT.

The J gene is TRBJ1-1, the V gene TRBV2, with D unresolved. CDR3 size: 14 residues. V shed 2 bases and J shed 2 bases, with 9 bases lying between them. CDR1 is SNHLY, CDR2 FYNNEI, per germline. DNA of the CDR3: TGTGCCAGCAGTGAAACACCCTTAAACACTGAAGCTTTCTTT. Translating gives CASSETPLNTEAFF.